This TCR beta chain was sequenced in a study of shared clonotypes between healthy human individuals. The study drew all its donors from Caucasian adults living in Nashville, Tennessee. Broader study findings: Naive subsets tended to show greater estimated richness than memory subsets. Donor scarcity curtailed the genetic and exposure-history diversity represented herein.

Every subset had its genomic DNA shared out evenly among several immunoSEQ plates. Clones were sequenced by immunoSEQ multiplex PCR, and TCRdb holds only the in-frame ones, with some missing. The repertoire holds 950,000 to 1,300,000 clones, with around 76% as singletons. The V gene lost 4 bases and the J gene lost 6 bases, with 16 bases spanning the gap. CDR3 size: 14 residues. CDR1 is SGHKS, CDR2 YYEKEE, per germline (reference sequence). This clone was detected once. Antigen unknown. This chain uses TRBV5-5 with TRBJ2-5, with D uncertain. Input material: memory CD4+ T cells sorted from blood. Subset defined: CD45RA-negative fraction. The sequence came from a man younger than 35 in good health. This CDR3 is CASSPNLSFQTQYF. In nucleotides, the CDR3 is TGTGCCAGCAGCCCCAACCTCAGCTTCCAGACCCAGTACTTC.